A selection of T cell receptor beta chains follows, all from one sample in a study of blood T cell repertoires in COVID-19. The protocol was immunoSEQ multiplex PCR, while the TCRdb copy is restricted to in-frame clones and leaves out a portion. Among more than 95,000 clones listed, over 75% were seen once. The sample comprised peripheral blood. The receptors derive from a human donor in a cohort sampled during active COVID-19. CDR3s leave out the opening cysteine and the closing phenylalanine or tryptophan. The D gene is left open where the match is weak.

j_call | cdr3_length | d_call | v_call | cdr3_aa
TRBJ2-7 | 16 | TRBD2 | TRBV28 | ASSQGHRGLAPSYEQY
TRBJ2-6 | 13 | . | TRBV6-6 | ASRKQISGANVLT
TRBJ2-2 | 13 | TRBD1 | TRBV5-1 | ASFGQGRGTGELF
TRBJ1-1 | 12 | . | TRBV6-5 | ASNLRQDYTEAF
TRBJ2-5 | 13 | TRBD2 | TRBV2 | ASRWSGGVRETQY
TRBJ2-2 | 11 | . | TRBV6-5 | ASKQFSTGELF
TRBJ2-3 | 12 | TRBD1 | TRBV24-1 | ATGDRGKADTQY
TRBJ1-2 | 12 | . | TRBV19 | ASSEPQNPHGYT
TRBJ2-5 | 12 | TRBD1 | TRBV9 | ASSAGQPQETQY
TRBJ1-1 | 11 | . | TRBV19 | ASRRQENTEAF
TRBJ1-4 | 11 | TRBD1 | TRBV6-5 | ASSRTGNEKLF
TRBJ1-2 | 14 | TRBD1 | TRBV6-1 | ASSEAPGQDLYGYT
TRBJ2-5 | 13 | . | TRBV3-1/TRBV3-2 | ASSSRGGGVETQY
TRBJ2-7 | 13 | TRBD1 | TRBV2 | ASSANRGTSYEQY
TRBJ2-3 | 18 | TRBD2 | TRBV3-1/TRBV3-2 | ASSQEIAGELPSSTDTQY
TRBJ2-5 | 11 | . | TRBV27 | ASSLNGQETQY
TRBJ2-1 | 14 | . | TRBV15 | ATSRRPGIRNNEQF
TRBJ2-5 | 11 | . | TRBV14 | ASSQDLGETQY
TRBJ1-2 | 12 | . | TRBV19 | ASSIASPGLGYT
TRBJ1-1 | 13 | . | TRBV18 | ASSPRAGMNTEAF
TRBJ1-2 | 14 | TRBD1 | TRBV28 | ASSLGGGEGPYGYT
TRBJ2-7 | 14 | TRBD2 | TRBV6-5 | ASSYHTGTSGYEQY
TRBJ2-1 | 13 | TRBD2 | TRBV28 | ASSYLAGDYNEQF
TRBJ2-3 | 13 | TRBD2 | TRBV7-9 | ASSLGTSIGDTQY
TRBJ2-7 | 14 | TRBD2 | TRBV5-4 | ASSTIVAGTAYEQY
TRBJ1-2 | 13 | . | TRBV6-5 | ASRSVGAQSYGYT
TRBJ1-2 | 11 | . | TRBV12-3/TRBV12-4 | ASSFEGLTGYT
TRBJ2-7 | 13 | TRBD1 | TRBV27 | ASSLIPKTGYEQY
TRBJ1-2 | 10 | . | TRBV6-5 | ASSPSNYGYT
TRBJ2-1 | 12 | TRBD2 | TRBV6-5 | ASRTSGTYNEQF
TRBJ2-2 | 21 | . | TRBV10-1 | ASQFPPPGLPPGGDPATGELF
TRBJ1-1 | 10 | . | TRBV29-1 | SVRGGNTEAF
TRBJ2-5 | 13 | . | TRBV4-2 | ASSLTGSPQETQY
TRBJ2-1 | 16 | TRBD1 | TRBV6-1 | ASSQAPTGDLSYNEQF
TRBJ2-5 | 14 | TRBD2 | TRBV30 | AWSVLAGGPGETQY
TRBJ2-7 | 11 | . | TRBV20-1 | SASRGLSYEQY
TRBJ2-1 | 14 | TRBD1 | TRBV27 | ASSLDGTGYYNEQF
TRBJ2-2 | 11 | . | TRBV6-2/TRBV6-3 | ASSWRVAGELF
TRBJ1-1 | 14 | TRBD1 | TRBV5-5 | ASSTHPQGGNTEAF
TRBJ1-1 | 13 | . | TRBV18 | ASSLRGAPNSEAF
TRBJ2-1 | 13 | TRBD2 | TRBV19 | ASSNLAGVGNEQF
TRBJ2-3 | 9 | . | TRBV10-1 | ASRGRDTQY
TRBJ1-6 | 11 | . | TRBV28 | ASSLQSGTPLH
TRBJ2-5 | 15 | TRBD1 | TRBV3-1/TRBV3-2 | ASSQDGPGQGAETQY
TRBJ2-1 | 14 | TRBD2 | TRBV28 | ASSLVFGSGSYEQF
TRBJ2-3 | 14 | TRBD2 | TRBV18 | ASSYTGTSGTDTQY
TRBJ2-7 | 9 | . | TRBV5-1 | ASSRFYEQY
TRBJ2-1 | 13 | TRBD1 | TRBV11-2 | ASSGGQGGLWEQF
TRBJ1-3 | 14 | TRBD1 | TRBV2 | ASSPRQGSSGNTIY
TRBJ1-5 | 13 | . | TRBV3-1/TRBV3-2 | ASSQDRGAGQPQH
TRBJ1-3 | 13 | . | TRBV7-8 | ASSLGGNSGNTIY
TRBJ2-3 | 12 | TRBD1 | TRBV11-2 | ASSSLTGPDTQY
TRBJ2-1 | 14 | TRBD2 | TRBV10-3 | AISQLAGGSYNEQF
TRBJ1-5 | 13 | TRBD1 | TRBV7-9 | ASSLGQDRNQPQH
TRBJ2-7 | 11 | . | TRBV4-1 | ASSLPAESEQY
TRBJ1-1 | 13 | . | TRBV25-1 | ASSDGWGGNTEAF
TRBJ2-6 | 14 | . | TRBV19 | ASSVSGASGANVLT
TRBJ2-7 | 15 | TRBD1 | TRBV7-8 | ASSPNIPSNRGREQY
TRBJ1-3 | 15 | . | TRBV5-6 | ASSFLWGVGSGNTIY
TRBJ1-2 | 9 | . | TRBV12-3/TRBV12-4 | ASSPDYGYT